This is a list of T cell receptor beta chains from one sample in a study of blood T cells in healthy people across ages. TCRdb itself ran the 5' RACE reads through MiXCR, one entry per CDR3 protein. This table has hundreds of thousands of distinct CDR3 sequences, roughly 32% appearing once. Sequencing input: blood. The receptors come from an elderly woman in good health. The CDR3 runs from the conserved cysteine through the conserved F or W. The D gene is left open where the match is weak. Where a row states a size, it is once, few, many or the class of an expanded clone; other rows omit it.

size: many
D: TRBD1
J: TRBJ2-1
V: TRBV6-2/TRBV6-3
CDR3: CASAYRGTYNEQFF
DNA: TGTGCCAGCGCCTACAGGGGTACCTACAATGAGCAGTTCTTC

size: many
D: -
J: TRBJ1-2
V: TRBV4-1
CDR3: CASSQDWDSDYGYTF
DNA: TGCGCCAGCAGCCAAGATTGGGACTCCGACTATGGCTACACCTTC

size: -
D: TRBD1
J: TRBJ1-4
V: TRBV5-1
CDR3: CASRPGQGGEKLFF
DNA: TGCGCCAGCAGACCGGGACAGGGGGGGGAAAAACTGTTTTTT

size: few
D: -
J: TRBJ2-2
V: TRBV7-3
CDR3: CASSLNRVAVRGELFF
DNA: TGTGCCAGCAGCTTAAACAGGGTTGCAGTCCGCGGGGAGCTGTTTTTT

size: many
D: TRBD2
J: TRBJ2-7
V: TRBV2
CDR3: CASRGGSYEQYF
DNA: TGTGCCAGCAGGGGGGGGAGCTACGAGCAGTACTTC

size: -
D: TRBD2
J: TRBJ2-7
V: TRBV3-1
CDR3: CASSPRTSGGVRIYEQYF
DNA: TGTGCCAGCAGCCCGCGGACTAGCGGGGGGGTCAGGATCTACGAGCAGTACTTC

size: -
D: -
J: TRBJ1-1
V: TRBV6-1
CDR3: CASSRDIMSTEAFF
DNA: TGTGCCAGCAGTAGGGACATCATGAGCACTGAAGCTTTCTTT

size: few
D: -
J: TRBJ1-5
V: TRBV6-2/TRBV6-3
CDR3: CASTLDSRNQPQHF
DNA: TGTGCCAGCACTCTGGACAGTAGGAATCAGCCCCAGCATTTT

size: -
D: TRBD1
J: TRBJ2-1
V: TRBV19
CDR3: CASNPGTGPNEQFF
DNA: TGTGCCAGTAACCCCGGGACAGGGCCAAATGAGCAGTTCTTC

size: many
D: -
J: TRBJ1-2
V: TRBV7-2
CDR3: CASSQGVGRANYGYTF
DNA: TGTGCCAGCAGCCAAGGGGTCGGTAGAGCTAACTATGGCTACACCTTC

size: many
D: -
J: TRBJ2-3
V: TRBV20-1
CDR3: CSARPTLTDTQYF
DNA: TGCAGTGCTCGGCCGACCCTCACAGATACGCAGTATTTT

size: many
D: -
J: TRBJ1-2
V: TRBV15
CDR3: CATSRSLGESGGYTF
DNA: TGTGCCACCAGCAGGTCCCTGGGGGAGAGCGGTGGCTACACCTTC

size: -
D: -
J: TRBJ1-2
V: TRBV2
CDR3: CASSETTGSKYGYTF
DNA: TGTGCCAGCAGTGAAACGACAGGATCGAAGTATGGCTACACCTTC

size: -
D: -
J: TRBJ2-1
V: TRBV7-3
CDR3: CASMTESGSNEQFF
DNA: TGTGCCAGCATGACCGAGTCAGGGTCGAATGAGCAGTTCTTC

size: -
D: TRBD1
J: TRBJ2-7
V: TRBV2
CDR3: CASSEDGQGNYEQYF
DNA: TGTGCCAGCAGTGAAGACGGACAGGGGAACTACGAGCAGTACTTC

size: -
D: -
J: TRBJ2-6
V: TRBV19
CDR3: CASSIRGSGANVLTF
DNA: TGTGCCAGTAGTATAAGGGGCTCTGGGGCCAACGTCCTGACTTTC

size: -
D: TRBD2
J: TRBJ2-2
V: TRBV4-3
CDR3: CASSQRTAGGTGELFF
DNA: TGCGCCAGCAGCCAAAGAACCGCGGGGGGTACCGGGGAGCTGTTTTTT

size: few
D: TRBD1
J: TRBJ1-4
V: TRBV7-2
CDR3: CASSSGTGVSTNEKLFF
DNA: TGTGCCAGCAGCTCCGGGACAGGGGTCTCAACTAATGAAAAACTGTTTTTT

size: many
D: -
J: TRBJ1-2
V: TRBV27
CDR3: CASSFLRGSGYTF
DNA: TGTGCCAGCAGCTTTCTCCGGGGGAGCGGCTACACCTTC

size: few
D: -
J: TRBJ1-2
V: TRBV29-1
CDR3: CSVPGAYGYTF
DNA: TGCAGCGTGCCAGGGGCCTATGGCTACACCTTC

size: many
D: -
J: TRBJ2-3
V: TRBV7-9
CDR3: CASSLAVGGTDTQYF
DNA: TGTGCCAGCAGCTTAGCAGTGGGGGGCACAGATACGCAGTATTTT

size: -
D: -
J: TRBJ2-1
V: TRBV20-1
CDR3: CSASSISYNEQFF
DNA: TGCAGTGCTAGCTCTATCTCCTACAATGAGCAGTTCTTC

size: -
D: -
J: TRBJ2-2
V: TRBV9
CDR3: CASSVAGLASAGELFF
DNA: TGTGCCAGCAGCGTAGCTGGGCTAGCCTCCGCCGGGGAGCTGTTTTTT

size: -
D: -
J: TRBJ1-3
V: TRBV12-3/TRBV12-4
CDR3: CASSFSGLTYGDTIDF
DNA: TGTGCCAGCAGTTTTTCCGGATTAACTTACGGAGACACCATAGATTTT

size: -
D: -
J: TRBJ2-5
V: TRBV2
CDR3: CASAGQSETQYF
DNA: TGTGCCAGCGCTGGACAATCAGAGACCCAGTACTTC

size: many
D: -
J: TRBJ1-1
V: TRBV5-6
CDR3: CASSYPGGGTEAFF
DNA: TGTGCCAGCAGCTATCCTGGGGGAGGCACTGAAGCTTTCTTT

size: medium-sized
D: -
J: TRBJ2-7
V: TRBV20-1
CDR3: CSATRSNEQYF
DNA: TGCAGTGCTACCCGGTCGAACGAGCAGTACTTC

size: many
D: TRBD2
J: TRBJ2-7
V: TRBV6-5
CDR3: CASSYAGGMGEQYF
DNA: TGTGCCAGCAGTTATGCGGGGGGGATGGGCGAGCAGTACTTC

size: few
D: -
J: TRBJ2-5
V: TRBV13
CDR3: CASSRATYNEQYF
DNA: TGTGCCAGCAGCCGGGCGACTTACAATGAGCAGTACTTC

size: -
D: -
J: TRBJ1-2
V: TRBV7-2
CDR3: CASSLAGVGDGYTF
DNA: TGTGCCAGCAGCTTAGCTGGGGTAGGCGATGGCTACACCTTC

size: many
D: -
J: TRBJ1-1
V: TRBV20-1
CDR3: CSASDNTEAFF
DNA: TGCAGTGCTAGCGACAACACTGAAGCTTTCTTT

size: -
D: -
J: TRBJ2-5
V: TRBV20-1
CDR3: CSARDPAGRETQYF
DNA: TGCAGTGCTAGAGATCCCGCAGGGCGGGAGACCCAGTACTTC

size: many
D: -
J: TRBJ2-3
V: TRBV25-1
CDR3: CASSTFTDTQYF
DNA: TGTGCCAGCAGTACTTTCACAGATACGCAGTATTTT

size: -
D: -
J: TRBJ1-1
V: TRBV20-1
CDR3: CSAGPSLNTEAFF
DNA: TGCAGTGCTGGACCGTCCCTGAACACTGAAGCTTTCTTT

size: many
D: TRBD1
J: TRBJ2-7
V: TRBV5-6
CDR3: CASSHTTGWEQYF
DNA: TGTGCCAGCAGCCATACGACAGGGTGGGAGCAGTACTTC

size: few
D: TRBD2
J: TRBJ2-4
V: TRBV30
CDR3: CASSASGNIQYF
DNA: TGTGCCTCTTCGGCTAGCGGTAACATTCAGTACTTC

size: few
D: -
J: TRBJ1-1
V: TRBV20-1
CDR3: CSASASGQSGEAFF
DNA: TGCAGTGCTAGTGCATCCGGACAGAGCGGCGAAGCTTTCTTT

size: few
D: TRBD2
J: TRBJ2-5
V: TRBV28
CDR3: CASGLLAEETQYF
DNA: TGTGCCAGCGGGTTACTAGCGGAAGAGACCCAGTACTTC

size: many
D: TRBD1
J: TRBJ2-3
V: TRBV6-5
CDR3: CASSYSTGQRTDTQYF
DNA: TGTGCCAGCAGTTACTCGACGGGACAGCGCACAGATACGCAGTATTTT

size: -
D: TRBD2
J: TRBJ2-5
V: TRBV29-1
CDR3: CSVEGGLNGETQYF
DNA: TGCAGCGTTGAAGGGGGACTAAATGGTGAGACCCAGTACTTC

size: many
D: TRBD2
J: TRBJ2-3
V: TRBV20-1
CDR3: CSARVAGEGTDTQYF
DNA: TGCAGTGCTAGGGTCGCGGGGGAAGGTACAGATACGCAGTATTTT

size: many
D: -
J: TRBJ2-3
V: TRBV3-1
CDR3: CASSQNGGTDTDTQYF
DNA: TGTGCCAGCAGCCAAAACGGCGGGACAGACACAGATACGCAGTATTTT

size: -
D: -
J: TRBJ2-1
V: TRBV20-1
CDR3: CSARSRVNEQFF
DNA: TGCAGTGCTAGATCTAGGGTCAATGAGCAGTTCTTC

size: -
D: -
J: TRBJ2-2
V: TRBV7-2
CDR3: CASSFPGERFF
DNA: TGTGCCAGCAGCTTCCCCGGGGAGCGGTTTTTT

size: few
D: TRBD1
J: TRBJ1-2
V: TRBV6-5
CDR3: CASIPRTGANYGYTF
DNA: TGTGCCAGCATTCCCCGGACAGGGGCTAACTATGGCTACACCTTC